The rows below give T cell receptor beta chains drawn from one sample of a study of T cell repertoires in cytomegalovirus infection. TCRdb fed the reads into MiXCR, producing one record per CDR3 protein. The sample lists fewer than 950,000 distinct CDR3 sequences, 32% seen once, with 9.5% to 15% in the top ten. For these TCRs, the target antigens are not known. Sequencing used cultured CD8+ T cells from PBMCs, obtained from culture after CMV antigen stimulation. Receptor source: a human donor in good health (CMV status not recorded). Some clones in this sample may be carry-over from other donors' samples. CDR3s include the opening cysteine and the closing phenylalanine or tryptophan. The D gene is left open where the match is weak. Only some rows state a clone size, as once, few, many or a class for expanded clones.

TRBV4-3	16	TRBJ1-2	TRBD1	-	TGCGCCAGCAGCCAAGATCGGGGACAGGTTGCGAGTGGCTACACCTTC	CASSQDRGQVASGYTF
TRBV27	14	TRBJ1-2	TRBD1	many	TGTGCCAGCAGCCCAGGGACAGTTAACTATGGCTACACCTTC	CASSPGTVNYGYTF
TRBV14	16	TRBJ2-3	TRBD2	few	TGTGCCAGCAGCCAACCTACGGCGGGGGTCAGGGATACGCAGTATTTT	CASSQPTAGVRDTQYF
TRBV11-2	16	TRBJ2-5	TRBD2	-	TGTGCCAGCAGCTTAGACGGCGGGGGGTACAAAGAGACCCAGTACTTC	CASSLDGGGYKETQYF
TRBV7-3	14	TRBJ1-2	-	few	TGTGCCAGCAGCCTTTACGCAGGAAACTATGGCTACACCTTC	CASSLYAGNYGYTF
TRBV12-3/TRBV12-4	15	TRBJ2-1	TRBD1	once	TGTGCCGGCCGACGGGAGGGACAGGGGTACAATGAGCAGTTCTTC	CAGRREGQGYNEQFF
TRBV7-6	16	TRBJ1-4	TRBD1	many	TGTGCCAGCAGCTTACAGGGGGTAGATCGTTCTGAAAAACTGTTTTTT	CASSLQGVDRSEKLFF
TRBV12-3/TRBV12-4	14	TRBJ2-3	TRBD2	-	TGTGCCAGCAGCTCTAGCGGGGGGTACGATACGCAGTATTTT	CASSSSGGYDTQYF
TRBV10-3	12	TRBJ1-5	-	-	TGTGCCGTTACCAGTGGCAATCAGCCCCAGCATTTT	CAVTSGNQPQHF
TRBV27	15	TRBJ1-6	-	few	TGTGCCAGCAGTTTATCGGGTTCACTGAATTCACCCCTCCACTTT	CASSLSGSLNSPLHF
TRBV2	12	TRBJ1-2	TRBD1	-	TGTGCCCCCAGGGACAGAGAATATGGCTACACCTTC	CAPRDREYGYTF
TRBV19	14	TRBJ2-7	TRBD1	-	TGTGCCAGTAGTCCACAGGGGGCGAACTACGAGCAGTACTTC	CASSPQGANYEQYF
TRBV7-9	13	TRBJ2-7	-	-	TGTGCCAGCAGCTCGGCTGGGAACCACGAGCAGTACTTC	CASSSAGNHEQYF
TRBV25-1	14	TRBJ2-5	TRBD1	-	TGTGTCAGCAGTGGCCAGACAGGGGAGGAGACCCAGTACTTC	CVSSGQTGEETQYF
TRBV6-2/TRBV6-3	18	TRBJ2-6	-	few	TGTGCCAGCAGTTACTTGACAGGCCTAAGCTCTGGGGCCAACGTCCTGACTTTC	CASSYLTGLSSGANVLTF
TRBV4-2	16	TRBJ2-5	TRBD2	-	TGTGCCAGCAGCCAGTGGGGCGGGGGGGCCCTAGAGACCCAGTACTTC	CASSQWGGGALETQYF
TRBV28	17	TRBJ2-1	TRBD2	few	TGTGCCAGCAGTTACCGGACGATAGCGGGTGTCTACAATGAGCAGTTCTTC	CASSYRTIAGVYNEQFF
TRBV12-3/TRBV12-4	13	TRBJ1-1	-	few	TGTGCCAGCAGCCTCGACAGGTACACTGAAGCTTTCTTT	CASSLDRYTEAFF
TRBV29-1	14	TRBJ1-2	-	-	TGCAGCGTCCGAGCCGCAGGGTCCCCCTATGGCTACACCTTC	CSVRAAGSPYGYTF
TRBV5-8	13	TRBJ2-1	TRBD1	-	TGTGCCAGCACCCTCCAGGGGGCGGATGAGCAGTTCTTC	CASTLQGADEQFF